Listed below are T cell receptor beta chains from one sample, sequenced in a study of patients and donors after allogeneic stem cell transplantation. TCRdb processed the RT-PCR reads anew with MiXCR; each CDR3 protein has one entry. The table lists about a million distinct CDR3 sequences, roughly 18% of them singletons, with around 6% in the top ten. Sequencing used blood, either unsorted or a sorted T cell fraction (not recorded which). All receptors come from a human donor who was either an allogeneic HSCT recipient or a stem cell or donor lymphocyte infusion donor (not recorded which). It is not recorded whose cells these are; they may come from a transplant donor. Each CDR3 is given with its conserved first and last residue. The order of the fields is clone size, V gene, J gene, D gene, CDR3 length, CDR3 protein, CDR3 DNA. A D gene is named only where the DNA matches it firmly. Some rows have no size entry. The others give once, few or many, or a class for an expanded clone.

clone_size: -
v_call: TRBV5-4
j_call: TRBJ2-1
d_call: TRBD1
cdr3_length: 16
cdr3_aa: CASSYSPGTGFGEQFF
cdr3_nt: TGTGCCAGCAGCTACAGTCCCGGGACAGGGTTTGGTGAGCAGTTCTTC

clone_size: many
v_call: TRBV9
j_call: TRBJ2-3
d_call: TRBD2
cdr3_length: 15
cdr3_aa: CASARGGSPTDTQYF
cdr3_nt: TGTGCCAGCGCTCGGGGGGGGTCACCCACAGATACGCAGTATTTT

clone_size: once
v_call: TRBV20-1
j_call: TRBJ2-1
d_call: -
cdr3_length: 11
cdr3_aa: CSARDKVGQFF
cdr3_nt: TGCAGTGCTAGAGATAAAGTGGGGCAGTTCTTC

clone_size: -
v_call: TRBV7-2
j_call: TRBJ2-1
d_call: TRBD2
cdr3_length: 12
cdr3_aa: CASSPKGRALVF
cdr3_nt: TGTGCCAGCAGCCCCAAGGGGAGGGCCCTGGTCTTC

clone_size: once
v_call: TRBV5-1
j_call: TRBJ1-1
d_call: -
cdr3_length: 13
cdr3_aa: CASSFNGDTEAFF
cdr3_nt: TGCGCCAGCAGCTTTAACGGTGACACTGAAGCTTTCTTT

clone_size: -
v_call: TRBV9
j_call: TRBJ2-5
d_call: -
cdr3_length: 14
cdr3_aa: CASSVAAIQETQYF
cdr3_nt: TGTGCCAGCAGCGTTGCGGCGATCCAAGAGACCCAGTACTTC

clone_size: few
v_call: TRBV2
j_call: TRBJ1-1
d_call: -
cdr3_length: 15
cdr3_aa: CASSEIGAMNTEAFF
cdr3_nt: TGTGCCAGCAGTGAAATTGGGGCGATGAACACTGAAGCTTTCTTT

clone_size: few
v_call: TRBV20-1
j_call: TRBJ2-1
d_call: -
cdr3_length: 11
cdr3_aa: CSAIAVDEQFF
cdr3_nt: TGCAGTGCAATAGCCGTGGATGAGCAGTTCTTC

clone_size: few
v_call: TRBV6-1
j_call: TRBJ2-7
d_call: -
cdr3_length: 13
cdr3_aa: CASRTERTYEQYF
cdr3_nt: TGTGCCAGCAGAACGGAGCGGACCTACGAGCAGTACTTC

clone_size: -
v_call: TRBV6-1
j_call: TRBJ2-1
d_call: TRBD2
cdr3_length: 20
cdr3_aa: CASSVAPGLAGLSSYNEQFF
cdr3_nt: TGTGCCAGCAGTGTAGCACCGGGACTAGCGGGTTTAAGCTCCTACAATGAGCAGTTCTTC

clone_size: -
v_call: TRBV27
j_call: TRBJ2-1
d_call: -
cdr3_length: 19
cdr3_aa: CASSPNFSSRGANYNEQFF
cdr3_nt: TGTGCCAGCAGTCCTAACTTCTCCTCAAGAGGGGCGAATTACAATGAGCAGTTCTTC

clone_size: -
v_call: TRBV5-1
j_call: TRBJ1-6
d_call: -
cdr3_length: 14
cdr3_aa: CASSITAERSPLHF
cdr3_nt: TGCGCCAGCAGCATAACAGCTGAGAGGTCACCCCTCCACTTT

clone_size: few
v_call: TRBV12-3/TRBV12-4
j_call: TRBJ2-5
d_call: TRBD2
cdr3_length: 15
cdr3_aa: CASSLLREGQETQYF
cdr3_nt: TGTGCCAGCAGCCTGCTGCGGGAGGGTCAAGAGACCCAGTACTTC

clone_size: -
v_call: TRBV4-1
j_call: TRBJ1-2
d_call: -
cdr3_length: 15
cdr3_aa: CASSQSEASSYGYTF
cdr3_nt: TGCGCCAGCAGCCAATCCGAGGCCAGTAGCTATGGCTACACCTTC

clone_size: -
v_call: TRBV7-9
j_call: TRBJ2-5
d_call: -
cdr3_length: 13
cdr3_aa: CASSVWAEETQYF
cdr3_nt: TGTGCCAGCAGCGTGTGGGCAGAAGAGACCCAGTACTTC

clone_size: -
v_call: TRBV7-9
j_call: TRBJ2-1
d_call: -
cdr3_length: 11
cdr3_aa: CASSYGPEQFF
cdr3_nt: TGTGCCAGCAGCTATGGACCGGAGCAGTTCTTC

clone_size: few
v_call: TRBV27
j_call: TRBJ1-2
d_call: -
cdr3_length: 15
cdr3_aa: CASSLAGEANYGYTF
cdr3_nt: TGTGCCAGCAGTTTAGCAGGGGAAGCTAACTATGGCTACACCTTC

clone_size: once
v_call: TRBV27
j_call: TRBJ1-2
d_call: TRBD1
cdr3_length: 16
cdr3_aa: CASSPGTGVANYGYTF
cdr3_nt: TGTGCCAGCAGTCCTGGGACAGGGGTCGCTAACTATGGCTACACCTTC

clone_size: -
v_call: TRBV5-1
j_call: TRBJ2-1
d_call: TRBD1
cdr3_length: 15
cdr3_aa: CASSLRDSPYNEQFF
cdr3_nt: TGCGCCAGCAGCTTGAGGGACAGCCCCTACAATGAGCAGTTCTTC

clone_size: -
v_call: TRBV5-5
j_call: TRBJ1-1
d_call: -
cdr3_length: 12
cdr3_aa: CASSLDPRSAFF
cdr3_nt: TGTGCCAGCAGCTTGGACCCCCGGTCAGCTTTCTTT

clone_size: -
v_call: TRBV20-1
j_call: TRBJ1-1
d_call: -
cdr3_length: 13
cdr3_aa: CSARDPEHLEAFF
cdr3_nt: TGCAGTGCTAGAGATCCGGAGCACCTTGAAGCTTTCTTT

clone_size: few
v_call: TRBV20-1
j_call: TRBJ2-7
d_call: TRBD2
cdr3_length: 16
cdr3_aa: CSARELAGGFPYEQYF
cdr3_nt: TGCAGTGCTAGAGAACTAGCGGGAGGGTTCCCCTACGAGCAGTACTTC

clone_size: -
v_call: TRBV24-1
j_call: TRBJ2-2
d_call: TRBD2
cdr3_length: 17
cdr3_aa: CATSRTSGGQNTGELFF
cdr3_nt: TGTGCCACCTCCCGGACTAGCGGGGGCCAGAACACCGGGGAGCTGTTTTTT

clone_size: few
v_call: TRBV29-1
j_call: TRBJ1-1
d_call: -
cdr3_length: 12
cdr3_aa: CSEGHENTEAFF
cdr3_nt: TGCAGCGAGGGACACGAGAACACTGAAGCTTTCTTT

clone_size: -
v_call: TRBV28
j_call: TRBJ2-5
d_call: -
cdr3_length: 13
cdr3_aa: CASRWILRETQYF
cdr3_nt: TGTGCCAGCAGGTGGATACTTAGAGAGACCCAGTACTTC

clone_size: few
v_call: TRBV20-1
j_call: TRBJ2-7
d_call: TRBD2
cdr3_length: 17
cdr3_aa: CSARGLASGRISDEQYF
cdr3_nt: TGCAGTGCTAGAGGGCTGGCTAGCGGGAGAATTAGCGACGAGCAGTACTTC

clone_size: once
v_call: TRBV7-7
j_call: TRBJ2-2
d_call: -
cdr3_length: 14
cdr3_aa: CASSLGREAGELFF
cdr3_nt: TGTGCCAGCAGCTTAGGACGAGAGGCGGGGGAGCTGTTTTTT